This T cell receptor beta chain was profiled in a study of shared clonotypes between healthy human individuals. The wider study: Researchers drew samples from two women and a few men aged 18 to 49.

Study-wide results and limits: A few donors had about 5% of their naive CD4 clonotypes in common.

Sorted-subset replicate PCRs used roughly 210 ng of genomic DNA. This amount corresponded to approximately 30,000 T cell genomes. The data were produced by immunoSEQ multiplex PCR, yet TCRdb's version contains in-frame clones alone and is incomplete. The sample lists over 750,000 clones, about 96% seen once, with around 0.21% in the top ten. With regard to this clone: What it recognizes is unknown.

Naive CD8 cells, CD45RO-negative and positively selected for CCR7, excluded terminally differentiated effector memory CD45RA+ cells. There were no recent acute infections or vaccinations among the donors, who were healthy HIV-negative adults. The sample consisted of naive CD8+ T cells sorted from blood. This TCR came from a man aged 25 to 45 in good health.

The chain's CDR3 is CASSTGLYNEQFF. CDR3 sequence (DNA): TGTGCCAGCAGCACTGGACTGTACAATGAGCAGTTCTTC. The V call is TRBV7-2, the J call TRBJ2-1, with D maybe TRBD2 (5 bases). CDR1 and CDR2 (germline): SGHTA, FQGNSA. There are 13 residues in the CDR3. V lost 5 bases to trimming and J lost 4 bases, with 9 bases between them.